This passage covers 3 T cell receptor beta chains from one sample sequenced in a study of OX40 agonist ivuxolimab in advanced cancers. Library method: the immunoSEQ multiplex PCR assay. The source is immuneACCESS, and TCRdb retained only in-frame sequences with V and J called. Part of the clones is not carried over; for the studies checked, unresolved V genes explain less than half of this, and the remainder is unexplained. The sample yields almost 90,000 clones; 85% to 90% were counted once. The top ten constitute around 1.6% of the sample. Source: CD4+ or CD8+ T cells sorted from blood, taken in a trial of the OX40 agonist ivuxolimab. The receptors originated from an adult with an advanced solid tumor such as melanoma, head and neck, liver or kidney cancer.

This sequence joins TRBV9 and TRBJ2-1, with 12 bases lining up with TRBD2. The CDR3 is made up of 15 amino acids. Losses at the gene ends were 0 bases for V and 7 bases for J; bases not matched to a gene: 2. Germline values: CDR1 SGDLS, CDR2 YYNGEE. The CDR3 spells CASSVDLAGGNEQFF. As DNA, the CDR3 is TGTGCCAGCAGCGTAGATCTAGCGGGGGGGAATGAGCAGTTCTTC. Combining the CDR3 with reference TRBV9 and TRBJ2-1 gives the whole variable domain DSGVTQTPKHLITATGQRVTLRCSPRSGDLSVYWYQQSLDQGLQFLIQYYNGEERAKGNILERFSAQQFPDLHSELNLSSLELGDSALYFCASSVDLAGGNEQFFGPGTRLTVL.

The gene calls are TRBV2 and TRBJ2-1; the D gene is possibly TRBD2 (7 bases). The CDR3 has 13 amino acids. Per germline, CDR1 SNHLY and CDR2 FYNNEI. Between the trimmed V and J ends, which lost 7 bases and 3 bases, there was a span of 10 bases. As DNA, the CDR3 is TGTGCCAGCATAGGGGGGGGCTACAATGAGCAGTTCTTC. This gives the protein CASIGGGYNEQFF.

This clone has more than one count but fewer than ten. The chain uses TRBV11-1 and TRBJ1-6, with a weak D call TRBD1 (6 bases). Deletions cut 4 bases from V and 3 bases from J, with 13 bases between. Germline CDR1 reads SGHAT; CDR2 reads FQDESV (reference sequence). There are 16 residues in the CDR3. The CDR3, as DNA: TGTGCCAGCAGCTCAGAGAGGGACAACTATAATTCACCCCTCCACTTT. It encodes CASSSERDNYNSPLHF.